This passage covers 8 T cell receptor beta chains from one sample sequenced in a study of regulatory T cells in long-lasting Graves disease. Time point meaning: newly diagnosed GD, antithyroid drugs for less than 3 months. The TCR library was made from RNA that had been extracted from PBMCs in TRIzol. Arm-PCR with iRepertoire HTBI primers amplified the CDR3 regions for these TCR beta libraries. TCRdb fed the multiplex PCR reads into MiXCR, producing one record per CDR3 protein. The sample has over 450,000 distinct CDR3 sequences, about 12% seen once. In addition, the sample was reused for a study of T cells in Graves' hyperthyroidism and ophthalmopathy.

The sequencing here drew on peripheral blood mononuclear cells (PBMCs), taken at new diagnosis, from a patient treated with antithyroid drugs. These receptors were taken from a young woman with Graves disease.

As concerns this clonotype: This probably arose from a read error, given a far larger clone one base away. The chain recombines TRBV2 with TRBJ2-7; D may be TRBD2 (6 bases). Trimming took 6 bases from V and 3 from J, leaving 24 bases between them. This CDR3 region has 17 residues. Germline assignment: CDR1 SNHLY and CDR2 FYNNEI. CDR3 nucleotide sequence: TGTGCCAGCAGCTTAGATTCGGGGGTCCACCTCCACTACGAGCAGTACTTC. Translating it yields CASSLDSGVHLHYEQYF.

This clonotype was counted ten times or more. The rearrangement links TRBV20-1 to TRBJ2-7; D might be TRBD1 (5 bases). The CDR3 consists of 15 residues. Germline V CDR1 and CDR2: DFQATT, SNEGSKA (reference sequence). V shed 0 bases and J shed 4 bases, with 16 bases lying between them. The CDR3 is CSARDSGPQGYEQYF. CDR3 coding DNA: TGCAGTGCTAGAGATTCCGGGCCCCAGGGTTACGAGCAGTACTTC.

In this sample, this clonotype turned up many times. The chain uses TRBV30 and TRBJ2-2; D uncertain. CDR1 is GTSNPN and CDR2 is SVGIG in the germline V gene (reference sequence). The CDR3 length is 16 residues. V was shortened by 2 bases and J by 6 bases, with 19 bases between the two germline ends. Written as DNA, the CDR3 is TGTGCCTGGAGTCAAGGGCCCTACATGATCGCCGGGGAGCTGTTTTTT. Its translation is CAWSQGPYMIAGELFF.

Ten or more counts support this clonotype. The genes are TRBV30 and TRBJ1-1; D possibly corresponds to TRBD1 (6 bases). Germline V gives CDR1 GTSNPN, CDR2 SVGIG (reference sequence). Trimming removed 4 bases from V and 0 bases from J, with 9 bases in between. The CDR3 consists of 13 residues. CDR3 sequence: CAWTGDMNTEAFF. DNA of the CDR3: TGTGCCTGGACAGGGGACATGAACACTGAAGCTTTCTTT. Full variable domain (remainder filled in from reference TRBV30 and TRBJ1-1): SQTIHQWPATLVQPVGSPLSLECTVEGTSNPNLYWYRQAAGRGLQLLFYSVGIGQISSEVPQNLSASRPQDRQFILSSKKLLLSDSGFYLCAWTGDMNTEAFFGQGTRLTVV.

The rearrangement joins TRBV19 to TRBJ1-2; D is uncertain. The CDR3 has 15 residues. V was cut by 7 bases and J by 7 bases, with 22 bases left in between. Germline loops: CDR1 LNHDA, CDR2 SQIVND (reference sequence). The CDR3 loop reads CASKPRDRTGIGYTF. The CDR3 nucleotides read TGTGCCAGTAAACCTAGGGATCGCACTGGGATTGGCTACACCTTC.

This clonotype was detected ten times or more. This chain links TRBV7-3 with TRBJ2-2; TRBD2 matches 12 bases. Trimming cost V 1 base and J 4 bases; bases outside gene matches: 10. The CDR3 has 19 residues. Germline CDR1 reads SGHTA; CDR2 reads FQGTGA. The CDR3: CASSLRLAGGPASTGELFF. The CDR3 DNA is TGTGCCAGCAGCTTAAGGCTAGCGGGAGGGCCGGCTAGCACCGGGGAGCTGTTTTTT.

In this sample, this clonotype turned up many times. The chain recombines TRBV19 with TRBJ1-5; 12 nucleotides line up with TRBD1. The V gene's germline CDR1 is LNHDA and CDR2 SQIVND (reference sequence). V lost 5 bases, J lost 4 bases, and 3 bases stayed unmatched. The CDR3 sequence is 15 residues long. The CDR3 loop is CASSWDRGQNQPQHF. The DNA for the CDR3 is TGTGCCAGTAGTTGGGACAGGGGGCAGAATCAGCCCCAGCATTTT.

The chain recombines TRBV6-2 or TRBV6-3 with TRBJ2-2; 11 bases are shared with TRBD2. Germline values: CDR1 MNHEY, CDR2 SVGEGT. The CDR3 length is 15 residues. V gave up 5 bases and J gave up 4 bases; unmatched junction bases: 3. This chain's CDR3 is CASSTGTSGTGELFF. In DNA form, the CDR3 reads TGTGCCAGCAGTACCGGGACTAGCGGCACCGGGGAGCTGTTTTTT.